This T cell receptor (beta chain) was identified in a study of T-cell memory formation after mild COVID-19. Study-level results: Contracting clones from day 15 to 85 had balanced CD4/CD8; later expanders favoured CD4+.

V was pared by 3 bases and J by 0 bases, with 3 bases of the junction left unmatched. The CDR3 runs 15 residues. From germline, CDR1 is SGHVS and CDR2 FQNEAQ. TCRdb re-derived calls from the 5' RACE reads in MiXCR, one entry per CDR3 protein. The repertoire holds fewer than 250,000 distinct CDR3 sequences, with over 9.5% as singletons. This clonotype was recorded a few times. Its antigen is not identified. This chain uses TRBV7-8 with TRBJ1-1; 8 bases are a match to TRBD1. This clonotype was obtained from a man younger than 35 who had mild COVID-19 (a few samples of this study predate the infection). Cell type and time point are not known. Sequences were obtained from PBMCs or a T cell subset sorted from them (not recorded which). In DNA form, the CDR3 reads TGTGCCAGCAGCTTTCCAGGGGGCTTGAACACTGAAGCTTTCTTT. It codes for CASSFPGGLNTEAFF.